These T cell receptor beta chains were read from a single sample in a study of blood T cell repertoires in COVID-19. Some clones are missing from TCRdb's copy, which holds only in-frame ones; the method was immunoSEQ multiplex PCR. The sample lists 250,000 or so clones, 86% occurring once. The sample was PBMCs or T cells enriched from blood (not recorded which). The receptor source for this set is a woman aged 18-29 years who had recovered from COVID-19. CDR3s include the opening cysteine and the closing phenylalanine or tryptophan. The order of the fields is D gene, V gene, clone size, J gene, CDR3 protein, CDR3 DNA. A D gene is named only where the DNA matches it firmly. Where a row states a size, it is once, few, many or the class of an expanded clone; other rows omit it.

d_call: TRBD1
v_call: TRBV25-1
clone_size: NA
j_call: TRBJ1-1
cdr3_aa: CASSPDRTGYTEAFF
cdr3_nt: TGTGCCAGCAGCCCGGACAGGACAGGCTACACTGAAGCTTTCTTT

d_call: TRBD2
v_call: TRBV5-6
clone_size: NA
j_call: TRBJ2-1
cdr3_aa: CASSPGVGLGSYNEQFF
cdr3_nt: TGTGCCAGCAGCCCTGGAGTGGGACTAGGATCCTACAATGAGCAGTTCTTC

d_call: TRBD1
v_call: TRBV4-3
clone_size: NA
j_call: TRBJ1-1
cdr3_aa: CASSQGRLTGGTEAFF
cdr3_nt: TGCGCCAGCAGCCAAGGCCGCCTGACAGGGGGCACTGAAGCTTTCTTT

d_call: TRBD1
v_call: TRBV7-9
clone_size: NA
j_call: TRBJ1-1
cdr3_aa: CATEVYGTEDTEAFF
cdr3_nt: TGTGCCACCGAAGTATACGGGACAGAGGACACTGAAGCTTTCTTT

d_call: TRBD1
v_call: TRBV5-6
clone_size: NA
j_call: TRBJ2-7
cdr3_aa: CASSPTSGQGAHEQYF
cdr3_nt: TGTGCCAGCAGCCCGACTTCGGGGCAGGGGGCCCACGAGCAGTACTTC

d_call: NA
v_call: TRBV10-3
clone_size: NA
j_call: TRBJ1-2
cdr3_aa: CAISADTGPFYGYTF
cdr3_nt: TGTGCCATCAGTGCTGATACAGGTCCTTTCTATGGCTACACCTTC

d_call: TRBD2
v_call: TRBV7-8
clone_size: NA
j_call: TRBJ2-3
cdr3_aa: CASSLGLAGVSTDTQYF
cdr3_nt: TGTGCCAGCAGCTTAGGACTAGCGGGGGTCAGCACAGATACGCAGTATTTT

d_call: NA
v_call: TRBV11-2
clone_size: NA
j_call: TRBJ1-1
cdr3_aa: CASSLGTRTVVNTEAFF
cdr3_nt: TGTGCCAGCAGCTTAGGGACACGCACCGTGGTGAACACTGAAGCTTTCTTT

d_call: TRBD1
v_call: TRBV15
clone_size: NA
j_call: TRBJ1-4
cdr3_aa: CATSTNRDRGVKRLFF
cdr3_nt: TGTGCCACCAGCACGAATAGGGACAGGGGAGTGAAAAGGCTGTTTTTT

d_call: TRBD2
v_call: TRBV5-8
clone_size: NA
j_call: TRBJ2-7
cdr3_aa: CATGIAGGPYEQYF
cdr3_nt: TGTGCCACGGGTATAGCGGGAGGACCCTACGAGCAGTACTTC

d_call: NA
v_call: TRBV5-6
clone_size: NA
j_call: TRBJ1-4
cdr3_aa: CASSLFREGTNEKLFF
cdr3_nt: TGTGCCAGCAGCTTGTTCAGGGAGGGTACTAATGAAAAACTGTTTTTT

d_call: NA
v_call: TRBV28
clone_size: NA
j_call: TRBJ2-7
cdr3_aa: CASRTDPGYEQYF
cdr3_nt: TGTGCCAGCAGGACCGATCCGGGATACGAGCAGTACTTC

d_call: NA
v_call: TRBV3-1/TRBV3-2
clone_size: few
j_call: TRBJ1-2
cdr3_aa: CASSQVASLPDGYTF
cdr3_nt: TGTGCCAGCAGCCAAGTTGCGTCGCTCCCTGATGGCTACACCTTC

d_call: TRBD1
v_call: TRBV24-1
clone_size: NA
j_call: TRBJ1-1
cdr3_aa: CATSETGGNTEAFF
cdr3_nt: TGTGCCACCAGTGAGACAGGGGGGAACACTGAAGCTTTCTTT

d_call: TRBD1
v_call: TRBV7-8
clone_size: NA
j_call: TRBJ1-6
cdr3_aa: CASSPIGTDNSPLHF
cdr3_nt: TGTGCCAGCAGCCCAATCGGGACAGATAATTCACCCCTCCACTTT

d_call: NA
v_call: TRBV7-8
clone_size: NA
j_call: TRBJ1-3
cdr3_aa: CASSPYDSSGNTIYF
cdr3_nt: TGTGCCAGCAGTCCCTACGACAGCTCTGGAAACACCATATATTTT

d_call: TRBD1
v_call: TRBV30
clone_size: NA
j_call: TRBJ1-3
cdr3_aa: CAWTRGAEGNTIYF
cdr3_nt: TGTGCCTGGACCAGGGGGGCCGAGGGAAACACCATATATTTT

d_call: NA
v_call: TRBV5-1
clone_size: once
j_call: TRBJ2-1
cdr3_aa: CASSQINEQFF
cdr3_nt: TGCGCCAGCAGCCAGATCAATGAGCAGTTCTTC

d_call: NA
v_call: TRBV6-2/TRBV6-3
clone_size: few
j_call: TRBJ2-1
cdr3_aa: CASSYREWAEGQFF
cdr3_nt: TGTGCCAGCAGTTACCGTGAGTGGGCCGAGGGGCAGTTCTTC

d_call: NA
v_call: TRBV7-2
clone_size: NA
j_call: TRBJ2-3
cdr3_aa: CASSLGHAGTQYF
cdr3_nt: TGTGCCAGCAGCTTAGGGCACGCCGGGACGCAGTATTTT

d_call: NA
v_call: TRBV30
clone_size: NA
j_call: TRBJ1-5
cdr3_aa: CAWANQGFQPQHF
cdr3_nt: TGTGCCTGGGCCAATCAGGGCTTTCAGCCCCAGCATTTT

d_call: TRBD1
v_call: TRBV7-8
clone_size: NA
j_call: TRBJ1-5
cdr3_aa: CASSFYWGQGDQPQHF
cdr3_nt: TGTGCCAGCAGCTTCTACTGGGGTCAGGGGGATCAGCCCCAGCATTTT

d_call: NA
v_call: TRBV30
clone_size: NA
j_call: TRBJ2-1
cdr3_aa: CAWSVAGRGNEQFF
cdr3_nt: TGTGCCTGGAGTGTAGCTGGCAGAGGCAATGAGCAGTTCTTC

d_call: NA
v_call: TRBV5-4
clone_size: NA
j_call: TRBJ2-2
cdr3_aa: CASSRTYTGELFF
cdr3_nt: TGTGCCAGCAGCCGGACATACACCGGGGAGCTGTTTTTT

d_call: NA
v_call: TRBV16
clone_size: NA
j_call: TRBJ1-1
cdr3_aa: CASSQSSFRGEAFF
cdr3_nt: TGTGCCAGCAGCCAATCGAGTTTCAGGGGCGAAGCTTTCTTT

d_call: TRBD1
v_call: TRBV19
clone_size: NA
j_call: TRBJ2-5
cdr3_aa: CASSTDGQGAVETQYF
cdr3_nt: TGTGCCAGTAGTACAGATGGACAGGGGGCTGTTGAGACCCAGTACTTC

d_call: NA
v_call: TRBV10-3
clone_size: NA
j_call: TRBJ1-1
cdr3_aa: CAISEGQFTEAFF
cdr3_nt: TGTGCCATCAGTGAGGGACAGTTCACTGAAGCTTTCTTT

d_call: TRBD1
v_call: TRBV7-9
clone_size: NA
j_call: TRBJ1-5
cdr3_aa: CASSIPGQGVLPQVQPQHF
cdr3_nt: TGTGCCAGCAGCATACCGGGACAGGGGGTCCTACCACAGGTTCAGCCCCAGCATTTT

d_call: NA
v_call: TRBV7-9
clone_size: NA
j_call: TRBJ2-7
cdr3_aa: CASSFSQNYEQYF
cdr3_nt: TGTGCCAGCAGCTTCTCGCAGAATTACGAGCAGTACTTC

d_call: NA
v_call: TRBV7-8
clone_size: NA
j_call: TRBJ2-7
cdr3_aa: CASSSTDSYEQYF
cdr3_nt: TGTGCCAGCAGCTCAACTGACAGCTACGAGCAGTACTTC

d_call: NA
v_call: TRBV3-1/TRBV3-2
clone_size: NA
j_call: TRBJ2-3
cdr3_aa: CASSQGPSSPDTQYF
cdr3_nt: TGTGCCAGCAGCCAAGGGCCTAGCTCGCCAGATACGCAGTATTTT

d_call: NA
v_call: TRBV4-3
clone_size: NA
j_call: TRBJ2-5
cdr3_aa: CASSQEYQETQYF
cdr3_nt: TGCGCCAGCAGCCAAGAATATCAAGAGACCCAGTACTTC